This T cell receptor beta chain was found in a study of regulatory T cells in long-lasting Graves disease. iRepertoire HTBI primers and Arm-PCR of CDR3 regions built TCR beta libraries. A single record per CDR3 protein comes from TCRdb applying MiXCR to the multiplex PCR reads. The sample records over 500,000 distinct CDR3 sequences, 16% being singletons. This clonotype appeared many times. As to time point: newly diagnosed GD, antithyroid drugs for less than 3 months. With RNA extracted from PBMCs as input, the TCR library was made. The germline V and J ends were trimmed by 0 bases and 6 bases, with 12 bases remaining between them. CDR1 and CDR2 (germline): SGHVS, FNYEAQ. The CDR3 loop spans 14 amino acids. The same specimen was also included in a second study, on T cells in Graves' hyperthyroidism and ophthalmopathy.

The sequencing used peripheral blood mononuclear cells (PBMCs), collected at new diagnosis, from a patient treated with antithyroid drugs. The gene calls are TRBV7-6 and TRBJ2-7, with D perhaps matching TRBD1 or TRBD2 (5 bases each). This receptor was obtained from a woman under 40 with Graves disease. CDR3 coding DNA: TGTGCCAGCAGCTTAGCCGTGGGGGTGGGCGAGCAGTACTTC. Its translation: CASSLAVGVGEQYF.